A single sample is the source of the 3 T cell receptor beta chains below, sequenced in a study of blood T cell repertoires in COVID-19. TCRdb keeps only in-frame clones here, not all; method: immunoSEQ multiplex PCR. The sample has approximately 260,000 clones; roughly 90% are singletons. Sequenced: peripheral blood. All receptors derive from a man aged 60 to 75 who had recovered from COVID-19.

The CDR3 sequence is CATSDSSHLNEQFF. CDR3 bases: TGTGCCACCAGTGACTCTAGTCACTTAAATGAGCAGTTCTTC. The chain joins TRBV24-1 to TRBJ2-1; D not resolved. Trimming shortened V by 4 bases and J by 7 bases, and 13 bases separated the two germline ends. The CDR3 is 14 residues long. Germline V gives CDR1 KGHDR, CDR2 SFDVKD.

The V call is TRBV29-1, the J call TRBJ2-7; D is ambiguous. V was shortened by 4 bases and J by 5 bases, with 9 bases between the two germline ends. The germline gives CDR1 SQVTM, CDR2 ANQGSEA. The CDR3 sequence is 11 residues long. This CDR3 is CSVVLVHEQYF. CDR3 DNA: TGCAGCGTTGTCTTAGTCCACGAGCAGTACTTC.

This rearrangement joins TRBV30 to TRBJ1-1, with D tentatively TRBD1 (5 bases). CDR3 length equals 13 residues. V was trimmed by 0 bases and J by 5 bases, leaving 10 bases between them. Germline V gene data show CDR1 as GTSNPN and CDR2 as SVGIG (reference sequence). The CDR3, as DNA: TGTGCCTGGAGTGTCGGGGGGGATACTGAAGCTTTCTTT. Protein sequence: CAWSVGGDTEAFF.